What follows are 5 T cell receptor beta chains derived from one specimen sequenced in a study of blood T cell repertoires in COVID-19 (dated by TCRdb to the early 2020s). The method was the immunoSEQ multiplex PCR assay. TCRdb's version of the immuneACCESS table is confined to in-frame rearrangements and falls short of the full clone set. An unresolved V gene accounts for under half of the shortfall where checked; the remainder is of unknown origin. In all, the sample holds about 140,000 clones, and around nine tenths of those were seen once. Over 1.5% of the sample lies in the top ten. Sample: peripheral blood. The receptors were gathered from a woman in her fifties or sixties with acute or convalescent COVID-19.

The rearrangement uses TRBV4-3 and TRBJ1-1; a possible D gene is TRBD1 (5 bases). This CDR3 is 15 amino acids long. Trimming left V 0 bases short and J 4 bases short, with 12 bases between. CDR1 is LGHNA, CDR2 YSLEER, per germline. The CDR3 here is CASSQDGGVGTEAFF. In nucleotides, the CDR3 is TGCGCCAGCAGCCAAGATGGGGGGGTAGGCACTGAAGCTTTCTTT.

This clone showed up just once. J is TRBJ2-4 and V is TRBV5-1, with 7 bases lining up with TRBD1. Germline V gene sequence: CDR1 SGHRS, CDR2 YFSETQ. V shed 0 bases and J 0 bases; nucleotides not matched to a gene: 6. This CDR3 spans 17 amino acids. Here the CDR3 DNA reads TGCGCCAGCAGCTTGGTGGCCACAGGGGAAGCCAAAAACATTCAGTACTTC. This gives the protein CASSLVATGEAKNIQYF.

CDR3 DNA sequence: TGTGCCAGCAGTGGTGGAGGGAACACTGAAGCTTTCTTT. Translation gives CASSGGGNTEAFF. The rearrangement uses TRBV7-3 and TRBJ1-1; no reliable D call. Germline V gene lookup returns CDR1 SGHTA and CDR2 FQGTGA. CDR3 length equals 13 residues. V was shortened by 6 bases and J by 1 base, with 9 bases between the two germline ends.

The gene calls are TRBV5-6 and TRBJ1-6, with a tentative D call TRBD1 (5 bases). CDR3 length equals 14 residues. V was clipped by 0 bases and J by 7 bases, with 8 bases between them. CDR1 and CDR2 from the germline V gene are SGHDT and YYEEEE. For the CDR3, the DNA is TGTGCCAGCAGCTTGGCCAGGGTGAATTCACCCCTCCACTTT. It encodes CASSLARVNSPLHF.

The rearrangement uses TRBV3-1 (or the pseudogene TRBV3-2) and TRBJ1-1; D gene unclear. CDR3 length: 11 residues. V dropped 9 bases and J dropped 7 bases, with 12 bases sitting between them. Germline CDR1 reads LGHDT; CDR2 reads YNNKEL (reference sequence). The CDR3 protein is CASFQAGEAFF. CDR3 DNA: TGTGCCAGTTTCCAGGCGGGTGAAGCTTTCTTT.